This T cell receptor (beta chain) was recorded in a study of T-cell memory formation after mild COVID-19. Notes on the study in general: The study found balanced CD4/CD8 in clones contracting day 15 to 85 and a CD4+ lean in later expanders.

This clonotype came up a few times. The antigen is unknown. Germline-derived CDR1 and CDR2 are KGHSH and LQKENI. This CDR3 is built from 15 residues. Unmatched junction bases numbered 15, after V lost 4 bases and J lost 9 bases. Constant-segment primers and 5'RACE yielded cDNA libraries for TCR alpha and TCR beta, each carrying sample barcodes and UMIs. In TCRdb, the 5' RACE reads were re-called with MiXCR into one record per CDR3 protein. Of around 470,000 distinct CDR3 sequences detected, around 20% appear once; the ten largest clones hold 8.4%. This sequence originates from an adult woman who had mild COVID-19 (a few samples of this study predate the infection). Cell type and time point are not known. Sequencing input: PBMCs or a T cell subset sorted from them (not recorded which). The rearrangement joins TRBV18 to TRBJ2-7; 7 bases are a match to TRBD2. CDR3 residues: CASSLPGREGFWQYF. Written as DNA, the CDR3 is TGTGCCAGCTCACTCCCGGGCAGGGAGGGTTTTTGGCAGTACTTC.